This T cell receptor (beta chain) stems from a study of T cells after yellow fever vaccination. Whole-study findings and limits: A limited proportion of clonotypes was detected within both the CD4 and CD8 compartments. The secondary response peaked faster, at day 5 versus 15, but was weaker.

The CDR3 runs 14 residues. Germline assignment: CDR1 SNHLY and CDR2 FYNNEI. The V and J ends lost 7 bases and 3 bases respectively, with 12 bases between them. This clonotype was counted between two and nine times. Its antigen is still unknown. The TCR cDNA carried a universal primer site and UMIs from 5'RACE template switching. A single record per CDR3 protein comes from TCRdb applying MiXCR to the 5' RACE reads. The sample gives a few hundred thousand distinct CDR3 sequences, about 10% of which show up once; over 3% is in the top ten. The specimen comprised CD4+ T cells sorted from PBMCs, sampled 5 days after the yellow fever booster vaccination. The genes are TRBV2 and TRBJ1-4; TRBD1 might be the D (5 bases). The source is a young man who received the YFV17D yellow fever vaccine. CDR3 coding DNA: TGTGCCAGCACGAGGGGCCTGGCTAATGAAAAACTGTTTTTT. Its translation is CASTRGLANEKLFF.